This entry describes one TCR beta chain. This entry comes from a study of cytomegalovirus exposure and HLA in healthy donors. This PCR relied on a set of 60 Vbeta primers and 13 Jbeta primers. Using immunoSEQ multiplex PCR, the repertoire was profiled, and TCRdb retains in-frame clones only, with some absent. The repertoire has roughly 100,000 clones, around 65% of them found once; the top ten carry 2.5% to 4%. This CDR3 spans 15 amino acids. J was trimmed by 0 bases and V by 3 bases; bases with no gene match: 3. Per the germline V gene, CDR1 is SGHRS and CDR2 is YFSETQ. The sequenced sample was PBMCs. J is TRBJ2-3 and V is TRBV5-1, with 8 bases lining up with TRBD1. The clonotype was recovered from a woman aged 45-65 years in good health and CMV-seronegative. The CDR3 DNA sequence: TGCGCCAGCAGCTATCAGGGGGCCAGCACAGATACGCAGTATTTT. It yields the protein CASSYQGASTDTQYF.